These 25 T cell receptor beta chains share one sample of origin, sequenced in a study of cytomegalovirus exposure and HLA in healthy donors. The PCR ran on 60 Vbeta and 13 Jbeta primers. Method: immunoSEQ multiplex PCR; TCRdb's copy keeps in-frame clones and lacks some. The sample contains about 140,000 clones, around 63% of which appear only once. The sample comprised PBMCs. All receptors come from a human donor in good health.

The chain recombines TRBV19 with TRBJ2-1, with 7 bases that match TRBD2. Trimming took 6 bases from V and 2 from J; bases not matched to a gene: 7. CDR1 and CDR2 (germline): LNHDA, SQIVND (reference sequence). The CDR3 covers 15 residues. CDR3 nucleotides: TGTGCCAGTAGCAGGCCGAGCGGGACCTACAATGAGCAGTTCTTC. Protein: CASSRPSGTYNEQFF.

This clone has just a few counts. The J gene is TRBJ2-3, the V gene TRBV5-1, with D perhaps TRBD1 (5 bases). Per germline, CDR1 SGHRS and CDR2 YFSETQ. This CDR3 is 13 amino acids long. V was cut by 4 bases and J by 4 bases, with 10 bases left in between. The CDR3 region has the DNA TGCGCCAGCAGCCCCAGGGCGCCAGATACGCAGTATTTT. As protein: CASSPRAPDTQYF.

This clone came up a few times. V and J are TRBV10-3 and TRBJ2-1, with TRBD2 as a possible D gene (5 bases). The CDR3 is made up of 15 amino acids. Germline loops: CDR1 ENHRY, CDR2 SYGVKD. V lost 10 bases and J lost 1, with 17 bases in between. The chain's CDR3 is CATADGSGSYNEQFF. Here the CDR3 DNA reads TGTGCCACCGCCGACGGATCGGGGTCCTACAATGAGCAGTTCTTC.

The CDR3 coding sequence is TGCGCCAGCAGCTTGGGAGGGACAGTGGGTCAAGAGACCCAGTACTTC. This sequence encodes CASSLGGTVGQETQYF. This chain uses TRBV5-1 with TRBJ2-5; 7 bases align to TRBD1. The V and J ends lost 0 bases and 2 bases, in that order; junction bases with no gene match: 7. Per germline, CDR1 SGHRS and CDR2 YFSETQ. CDR3 length: 16 amino acids.

This clone came up a few times. V usage is TRBV15 and J usage is TRBJ2-7, with TRBD2 as a possible D gene (5 bases). V shed 3 bases and J shed 2 bases, with 14 bases lying between them. CDR1 is LNHNV, CDR2 YYDKDF, per germline (reference sequence). This CDR3 is 15 amino acids long. This CDR3 reads CATSSPKEAPYEQYF. The CDR3 region has the DNA TGTGCCACCAGCAGCCCCAAGGAGGCCCCCTACGAGCAGTACTTC.

The chain uses TRBV19 and TRBJ2-1, with 9 bases identical to TRBD2. CDR1 LNHDA and CDR2 SQIVND come from the germline V gene (reference sequence). After removal of 8 bases from V and 6 bases from J, the junction contained 8 bases not matched to a gene. The CDR3 totals 14 residues. The CDR3 DNA reads TGTGCCAGTGCGCGGGCGGGAGGGCCCAATGAGCAGTTCTTC. Amino acid sequence: CASARAGGPNEQFF. The full variable domain, in which reference TRBV19 and TRBJ2-1 provide the parts outside the CDR3, is DGGITQSPKYLFRKEGQNVTLSCEQNLNHDAMYWYRQDPGQGLRLIYYSQIVNDFQKGDIAEGYSVSREKKESFPLTVTSAQKNPTAFYLCASARAGGPNEQFFGPGTRLTVL.

The chain links TRBV15 to TRBJ2-1, with 10 bases that match TRBD1. CDR3 length: 16 residues. J was trimmed by 6 bases and V by 1 base; bases with no gene match: 6. CDR1 and CDR2 from the germline V gene are LNHNV and YYDKDF (reference sequence). The CDR3 sequence: CATSRGDRGMFNEQFF. For the CDR3, the DNA is TGTGCCACCAGCAGAGGGGACAGGGGTATGTTCAATGAGCAGTTCTTC. Drawing the rest from reference TRBV15 and TRBJ2-1, the complete variable domain is DAMVIQNPRYQVTQFGKPVTLSCSQTLNHNVMYWYQQKSSQAPKLLFHYYDKDFNNEADTPDNFQSRRPNTSFCFLDIRSPGLGDTAMYLCATSRGDRGMFNEQFFGPGTRLTVL.

V gene TRBV28 combines with J gene TRBJ2-1, with 8 bases aligning to TRBD2. J was trimmed by 0 bases and V by 3 bases; bases with no gene match: 10. Per germline, CDR1 MDHEN and CDR2 SYDVKM. The CDR3 runs 18 residues. The CDR3 nucleotides read TGTGCCAGCAGTTTCCAGGAGCGGGAGTGGGGCTCCTACAATGAGCAGTTCTTC. Translated: CASSFQEREWGSYNEQFF.

The table lists this clone with a count of one. The chain joins TRBV21-1 to TRBJ1-1; the table names TRBD1, a call not compared with the DNA. TRBV21-1 represents a pseudogene. CDR3 length: 14 amino acids. Here the CDR3 DNA reads TGTGCCAGCAGCCAGGACAGACTGAACACTGAAGCTTTCTTT. Translation: CASSQDRLNTEAFF.

A few counts support this clone. This chain connects TRBV19 to TRBJ1-1, with D possibly being TRBD1 (5 bases). CDR1 is LNHDA, CDR2 SQIVND, per germline (reference sequence). Trimming stripped 5 bases from V and 2 bases from J, with 9 bases between. This CDR3 is built from 13 residues. The CDR3 loop reads CASSFTGNTEAFF. DNA of the CDR3: TGTGCCAGTAGTTTTACAGGAAACACTGAAGCTTTCTTT.

V is TRBV7-2 and J is TRBJ2-2, with 7 bases aligning to TRBD2. The germline CDR1 and CDR2 sequences are SGHTA and FQGNSA. This CDR3 spans 16 amino acids. J lost 4 bases, V lost 6 bases, and 11 bases had no gene match. CDR3 DNA sequence: TGTGCCAGCAGTCCAATGTCCGGGGGGAGCACCGGGGAGCTGTTTTTT. Protein: CASSPMSGGSTGELFF.

This clone turned up a few times. The chain employs TRBV28 and TRBJ2-5; weak D call: TRBD1 (5 bases). The V end lost 8 bases, the J end lost 2 bases, and 9 bases lay between the germline ends. Germline CDR1 is MDHEN and CDR2 is SYDVKM. CDR3 length: 12 residues. The DNA for the CDR3 is TGTGCCAGCGGCCAGGGACAAGAGACCCAGTACTTC. Encoded protein: CASGQGQETQYF. Full variable domain (rest looked up from reference TRBV28 and TRBJ2-5): DVKVTQSSRYLVKRTGEKVFLECVQDMDHENMFWYRQDPGLGLRLIYFSYDVKMKEKGDIPEGYSVSREKKERFSLILESASTNQTSMYLCASGQGQETQYFGPGTRLLVL.

The genes are TRBV28 and TRBJ2-5, with 10 bases matching TRBD2. Near its end, the DNA agrees better with TRBJ2-7, so the J call may be wrong. The V gene's germline CDR1 is MDHEN and CDR2 SYDVKM. The CDR3 totals 14 residues. As DNA, the CDR3 is TGTGCCAGCGCTTCTAGCGGGAGAGACTACGAGCAGTACTTC. As protein: CASASSGRDYEQYF.

The CDR3 reads CASSLDGLAPHEQYF. The CDR3 DNA reads TGTGCCAGCAGCTTAGATGGACTAGCCCCCCACGAGCAGTACTTC. The gene calls are TRBV11-2 and TRBJ2-7; 8 positions agree with TRBD2. Germline CDR1 and CDR2: SGHAT and FQNNGV. The CDR3 sequence is 15 residues long. The V and J ends lost 0 bases and 5 bases, in that order; junction bases with no gene match: 6.

The chain couples TRBV7-3 to TRBJ2-4; D unresolved. With 5 bases removed from V and 7 bases from J, the gap between germline ends came to 12 bases. Germline values: CDR1 SGHTA, CDR2 FQGTGA. This CDR3 contains 13 residues. The CDR3 bases are TGTGCCAGCAGCGCCGGCCTCGGGAACATTCAGTACTTC. Translated: CASSAGLGNIQYF.

The chain couples TRBV7-2 to TRBJ2-7; D is ambiguous. In germline, CDR1 is SGHTA, CDR2 FQGNSA. V dropped 3 bases and J dropped 2 bases, with 8 bases sitting between them. The CDR3 runs to 13 residues. CDR3 nucleotide sequence: TGTGCCAGCAGCTTGGGCAGAGCCTACGAGCAGTACTTC. The encoded protein is CASSLGRAYEQYF.

This clone was recorded only once. The gene calls are TRBV6-5 and TRBJ1-1; D is unclear. V was clipped by 5 bases and J by 3 bases, with 13 bases between them. The CDR3 extends over 14 amino acids. The V gene's germline CDR1 is MNHEY and CDR2 SVGAGI. This CDR3 is CASSLRLRDTEAFF. The CDR3 DNA is TGTGCCAGCAGTCTGCGTCTTCGGGACACTGAAGCTTTCTTT.

The chain couples TRBV7-2 to TRBJ2-3; no reliable D call. The CDR3 has 14 amino acids. Germline loops: CDR1 SGHTA, CDR2 FQGNSA. Trimming pared 2 bases from V and 1 base from J, leaving 7 bases between. CDR3 in amino acids: CASSLLGGTDTQYF. Written as DNA, the CDR3 is TGTGCCAGCAGCTTACTAGGAGGCACAGATACGCAGTATTTT.

The V gene is TRBV28, the J gene TRBJ1-2, with D perhaps TRBD1 (6 bases). Germline V lookup: CDR1 MDHEN, CDR2 SYDVKM. The CDR3 contains 17 residues. V was trimmed by 6 bases and J by 6 bases, leaving 26 bases between them. The CDR3 is CASRTGAGVEVIHGYTF. For the CDR3, the DNA is TGTGCCAGCAGAACTGGGGCAGGGGTCGAGGTAATCCATGGCTACACCTTC.

This clone has more than one count but fewer than ten. This chain links TRBV7-2 with TRBJ2-7; maybe TRBD1 (5 bases). CDR1 and CDR2 from the germline V gene are SGHTA and FQGNSA. V lost 5 bases, J lost 0 bases, and 14 bases lay in between. The CDR3 length is 15 residues. DNA of the CDR3: TGTGCCAGCAGCATGACAGAGGCGACCTCCTACGAGCAGTACTTC. This sequence encodes CASSMTEATSYEQYF.

The rearrangement uses TRBV10-3 and TRBJ2-7, with TRBD2 matching 10 bases. The CDR3 has 15 residues. CDR1 is ENHRY and CDR2 is SYGVKD in the germline V gene. Trimming cost V 3 bases and J 2 bases; bases outside gene matches: 4. CDR3: CAISEGAGGAYEQYF. The CDR3 bases are TGTGCCATCAGTGAAGGAGCGGGAGGGGCCTACGAGCAGTACTTC.

A single count supports this clone. The V and J genes are TRBV5-5 and TRBJ2-2; 7 positions match TRBD2. Germline values: CDR1 SGHKS, CDR2 YYEKEE (reference sequence). The CDR3 consists of 14 residues. Losses at the gene ends were 5 bases for V and 4 bases for J; bases not matched to a gene: 5. The CDR3 nucleotides are TGTGCCAGCAGTGCGGGAGAGACCACCGGGGAGCTGTTTTTT. Translating it yields CASSAGETTGELFF.

This chain connects TRBV6-1 to TRBJ1-1, with D possibly being TRBD1 (5 bases). Trimming removed 2 bases from V and 6 bases from J, with 13 bases in between. The CDR3 sequence is 14 residues long. Germline assignment: CDR1 MNHNS and CDR2 SASEGT. CDR3: CASSERGGLAEAFF. CDR3 sequence (DNA): TGTGCCAGCAGTGAACGTGGGGGGTTAGCTGAAGCTTTCTTT.

This chain links TRBV2 with TRBJ2-1; 12 bases agree with TRBD2. Germline CDR1 SNHLY, CDR2 FYNNEI. There are 16 residues in the CDR3. Trimming cost V 6 bases and J 7 bases; bases outside gene matches: 10. In DNA form, the CDR3 reads TGTGCCAGCAGGGTCATGACTAGCGGGAGTGGGAATGAGCAGTTCTTC. The encoded protein is CASRVMTSGSGNEQFF.

Only a few counts were recorded for this clone. This sequence joins TRBV7-3 and TRBJ2-2; 8 bases line up with TRBD2. The CDR3 totals 17 residues. Germline values: CDR1 SGHTA, CDR2 FQGTGA. V dropped 8 bases and J dropped 4; count of bases not matched to a gene: 15. The CDR3 protein is CASSRQGSGMGTGELFF. The DNA for the CDR3 is TGTGCCAGCTCTCGTCAGGGTAGCGGGATGGGCACCGGGGAGCTGTTTTTT.